A single sample gave rise to the 10 T cell receptor beta chains below, sequenced in a study of shared clonotypes between healthy human individuals. Produced via immunoSEQ multiplex PCR; TCRdb's table is partial and in-frame only. The sample holds more than 450,000 clones, about four fifths seen once. The sample comprised PBMCs. The receptors stem from a woman between 40 and 55 years old in good health. Some clones in this sample may be carry-over from other donors' samples.

This clone was counted at least ten times. The rearrangement links TRBV9 to TRBJ2-7; TRBD2 matches 7 bases. The germline CDR1 and CDR2 sequences are SGDLS and YYNGEE. The junction had 4 bases not matched to a gene; V was cut back by 2 bases and J by 2 bases. The CDR3 is 14 amino acids. CDR3 DNA sequence: TGTGCCAGCAGCGTCGGAGCGGGGACCTACGAGCAGTACTTC. Its protein product is CASSVGAGTYEQYF.

This clone was detected many times. V usage is TRBV28 and J usage is TRBJ2-1; D uncertain. V dropped 3 bases and J dropped 0 bases, with 6 bases sitting between them. This CDR3 comprises 14 residues. Germline V CDR1 and CDR2: MDHEN, SYDVKM. CDR3 coding DNA: TGTGCCAGCAGTTTTCCGAGCTCCTACAATGAGCAGTTCTTC. This sequence encodes CASSFPSSYNEQFF.

Turning to this clone: Other nucleotide sequences from this sample produce the same CDR3. The chain carries TRBV7-9 and TRBJ1-4, with TRBD1 matching 8 bases. This CDR3 has 14 amino acids. Germline V lookup: CDR1 SEHNR, CDR2 FQNEAQ (reference sequence). Unmatched junction bases numbered 3, after V lost 2 bases and J lost 7 bases. CDR3 nucleotide sequence: TGTGCCAGCAGCTTACAGGGGGCGGGTGAAAAACTGTTTTTT. This codes for CASSLQGAGEKLFF.

The rearrangement uses TRBV30 and TRBJ1-2; 8 bases align to TRBD1. In germline, CDR1 is GTSNPN, CDR2 SVGIG (reference sequence). The CDR3 is 15 amino acids. The V segment lost 1 base and the J segment 7 bases; nucleotides outside the gene matches: 11. CDR3 bases: TGTGCCTGGAGTGCCCTTAAAGGACAGGGTCTTGGCTACACCTTC. Residues: CAWSALKGQGLGYTF.

The chain has TRBV29-1 and TRBJ2-7; 10 nucleotides agree with TRBD2. This CDR3 has 15 amino acids. The V and J ends lost 1 base and 2 bases, in that order; junction bases with no gene match: 5. Germline CDR1 reads SQVTM; CDR2 reads ANQGSEA. The DNA of the CDR3 is TGCAGCGTTGAAGTGGTCACTAGCGGGACCTACGAGCAGTACTTC. It is translated as CSVEVVTSGTYEQYF.

This rearrangement joins TRBV6-4 to TRBJ2-7; 10 nucleotides agree with TRBD2. The CDR3 spans 16 residues. CDR1 and CDR2 from the germline V gene are MRHNA and SNTAGT. J gave up 0 bases and V 5 bases, and 7 bases lay outside the gene matches. In nucleotides, the CDR3 is TGTGCCAGCAGTTACACGGCTAGCGGGAGCTCCTACGAGCAGTACTTC. Translating it yields CASSYTASGSSYEQYF.

This chain links TRBV18 with TRBJ1-1, with 7 bases lining up with TRBD1. Trimming removed 6 bases from V and 5 bases from J; junction bases left unmatched: 6. The CDR3 has 13 amino acids. Looked up from germline, CDR1 is KGHSH and CDR2 is LQKENI. CDR3 amino acids: CASSPTGVTEAFF. CDR3 nucleotides: TGTGCCAGCTCTCCCACAGGGGTTACTGAAGCTTTCTTT. Using reference TRBV18 and TRBJ1-1 for the parts outside the CDR3, the full variable domain is NAGVMQNPRHLVRRRGQEARLRCSPMKGHSHVYWYRQLPEEGLKFMVYLQKENIIDESGMPKERFSAEFPKEGPSILRIQQVVRGDSAAYFCASSPTGVTEAFFGQGTRLTVV.

The rearrangement joins TRBV28 to TRBJ2-1; 7 nucleotides agree with TRBD2. Looked up from germline, CDR1 is MDHEN and CDR2 is SYDVKM. J lost 6 bases, V lost 5 bases, and 19 bases had no gene match. This CDR3 is 18 amino acids long. CDR3 region: CASSPNRWGRRELNEQFF. CDR3 in DNA: TGTGCCAGCAGTCCAAACCGGTGGGGGAGGCGGGAGCTCAATGAGCAGTTCTTC.

Of note for this clone: The sample has other DNA sequences that encode this CDR3 too. The chain is built from TRBV9 and TRBJ2-2, with D tentatively TRBD2 (6 bases). Germline CDR1 reads SGDLS; CDR2 reads YYNGEE. The CDR3 has 15 amino acids. Trimming removed 0 bases at V and 1 base at J, with 7 bases between. The CDR3 loop reads CASSVVAENTGELFF. The CDR3 region has the DNA TGTGCCAGCAGCGTAGTAGCGGAGAACACCGGGGAGCTGTTTTTT.

The chain combines TRBV5-8 with TRBJ2-1, with 9 bases lining up with TRBD2. This CDR3 is 17 amino acids long. Germline V gene data show CDR1 as SGHTS and CDR2 as YDEGEE. The V and J ends lost 4 bases and 0 bases, in that order; junction bases with no gene match: 8. CDR3 nucleotides: TGTGCCAGCAGCCAAGGACTAGCGCAATACTCCTACAATGAGCAGTTCTTC. Amino acids: CASSQGLAQYSYNEQFF.